This is a list of T cell receptor beta chains from one sample in a study of T cell repertoires in cytomegalovirus infection. For these TCRs, the target antigens are not known. TCRdb passed the reads through MiXCR, listing each CDR3 protein once. The table records some 940,000 distinct CDR3 sequences, 31% of them present only once. The material was cultured CD8+ T cells from PBMCs, obtained from culture after CMV antigen stimulation. These receptors were obtained from a human donor in good health (CMV status not recorded). Some clones in this sample may be carry-over from other donors' samples. Each CDR3 is given with its conserved first and last residue. The order of the fields is V gene, J gene, D gene, clone size, CDR3 protein, CDR3 DNA. The D gene is left open where the match is weak. Clone sizes are given selectively: once, few, many, or a class where the clone is expanded.

v_call: TRBV9; j_call: TRBJ1-1; d_call: .; clone_size: few; cdr3_aa: CASSVDVVGWGDTEAFF; cdr3_nt: TGTGCCAGCAGCGTAGACGTAGTGGGGTGGGGGGACACTGAAGCTTTCTTT
v_call: TRBV12-3/TRBV12-4; j_call: TRBJ2-1; d_call: TRBD2; clone_size: .; cdr3_aa: CASGGGISYNEQFF; cdr3_nt: TGTGCCAGCGGGGGGGGGATCTCCTACAATGAGCAGTTCTTC
v_call: TRBV12-3/TRBV12-4; j_call: TRBJ1-4; d_call: .; clone_size: many; cdr3_aa: CASSFGRTNEKLFF; cdr3_nt: TGTGCCAGCAGTTTTGGCAGGACAAATGAAAAACTGTTTTTT
v_call: TRBV18; j_call: TRBJ2-7; d_call: TRBD1; clone_size: .; cdr3_aa: CASSQYDRDYEQYF; cdr3_nt: TGTGCCAGCTCACAATACGACAGGGACTACGAGCAGTACTTC
v_call: TRBV12-3/TRBV12-4; j_call: TRBJ2-5; d_call: .; clone_size: many; cdr3_aa: CASSSVSLALGETQYF; cdr3_nt: TGTGCCAGCAGTTCGGTCTCGTTGGCCCTCGGAGAGACCCAGTACTTC
v_call: TRBV27; j_call: TRBJ2-1; d_call: TRBD2; clone_size: many; cdr3_aa: CASSFTGTSLYEQFF; cdr3_nt: TGTGCCAGCAGTTTCACCGGGACTAGCCTCTATGAGCAGTTCTTC
v_call: TRBV20-1; j_call: TRBJ1-1; d_call: TRBD1; clone_size: .; cdr3_aa: CSASGNTGVNTEAFF; cdr3_nt: TGCAGTGCTAGTGGTAACACAGGGGTGAACACTGAAGCTTTCTTT
v_call: TRBV6-6; j_call: TRBJ1-2; d_call: TRBD1; clone_size: .; cdr3_aa: CASSMDRGTSNYGYTF; cdr3_nt: TGTGCCAGCAGTATGGACAGGGGCACCTCTAACTATGGCTACACCTTC
v_call: TRBV7-6; j_call: TRBJ1-1; d_call: TRBD1; clone_size: .; cdr3_aa: CASSLVYGTGNTEAFF; cdr3_nt: TGTGCCAGCAGCTTAGTCTACGGGACAGGGAACACTGAAGCTTTCTTT
v_call: TRBV7-6; j_call: TRBJ1-2; d_call: TRBD1; clone_size: .; cdr3_aa: CASSLTVDPDRSYSYTF; cdr3_nt: TGTGCCAGCAGCTTAACCGTCGACCCGGACAGGAGCTATAGCTACACCTTC
v_call: TRBV6-2/TRBV6-3; j_call: TRBJ1-5; d_call: .; clone_size: few; cdr3_aa: CASSSARSQPQHF; cdr3_nt: TGTGCCAGCAGTTCGGCCAGAAGTCAGCCCCAGCATTTT
v_call: TRBV4-2; j_call: TRBJ2-1; d_call: .; clone_size: .; cdr3_aa: CASSQLTDIGGEQFF; cdr3_nt: TGTGCCAGCAGCCAACTTACCGATATAGGGGGTGAGCAGTTCTTC
v_call: TRBV7-9; j_call: TRBJ2-7; d_call: .; clone_size: few; cdr3_aa: CASSSDRISYEQYF; cdr3_nt: TGTGCCAGCAGCTCCGACAGGATCTCCTACGAGCAGTACTTC
v_call: TRBV12-3/TRBV12-4; j_call: TRBJ2-3; d_call: TRBD2; clone_size: .; cdr3_aa: CASSLVAGGLRLTDTQYF; cdr3_nt: TGTGCCAGCAGTTTAGTCGCGGGGGGGCTCAGACTGACAGATACGCAGTATTTT
v_call: TRBV25-1; j_call: TRBJ1-2; d_call: .; clone_size: many; cdr3_aa: CASSGEGSYTF; cdr3_nt: TGTGCCAGCAGTGGGGAAGGAAGCTACACCTTC
v_call: TRBV2; j_call: TRBJ1-3; d_call: .; clone_size: few; cdr3_aa: CASRSGDTIYF; cdr3_nt: TGTGCCAGCAGGAGCGGGGACACCATATATTTT
v_call: TRBV6-2/TRBV6-3; j_call: TRBJ2-3; d_call: TRBD2; clone_size: .; cdr3_aa: CATSRAGPNTDTQYF; cdr3_nt: TGTGCCACCTCTCGAGCGGGACCTAACACAGATACGCAGTATTTT
v_call: TRBV6-6; j_call: TRBJ1-2; d_call: .; clone_size: .; cdr3_aa: CTSSYSSNYGYTF; cdr3_nt: TGTACCAGCAGTTACTCATCAAACTATGGCTACACCTTC
v_call: TRBV18; j_call: TRBJ2-3; d_call: .; clone_size: few; cdr3_aa: CASSPSRGFGTDTQYF; cdr3_nt: TGTGCCAGCTCACCCTCCAGGGGCTTCGGCACAGATACGCAGTATTTT
v_call: TRBV13; j_call: TRBJ2-5; d_call: .; clone_size: .; cdr3_aa: CASSLEPLGGTQYF; cdr3_nt: TGTGCCAGCAGCTTGGAACCCCTGGGGGGGACCCAGTACTTC
v_call: TRBV4-3; j_call: TRBJ2-3; d_call: .; clone_size: once; cdr3_aa: CASSQRDLASDTQYF; cdr3_nt: TGCGCCAGCAGCCAACGGGACCTTGCATCAGATACGCAGTATTTT
v_call: TRBV6-6; j_call: TRBJ2-1; d_call: TRBD2; clone_size: .; cdr3_aa: CASSALAGGNEQFF; cdr3_nt: TGTGCCAGCAGTGCGTTAGCGGGGGGGAATGAGCAGTTCTTC
v_call: TRBV19; j_call: TRBJ2-1; d_call: .; clone_size: .; cdr3_aa: CASSIADKSSYNEQFF; cdr3_nt: TGTGCCAGTAGTATAGCGGACAAGAGCTCCTACAATGAGCAGTTCTTC
v_call: TRBV12-3/TRBV12-4; j_call: TRBJ2-1; d_call: .; clone_size: few; cdr3_aa: CASSLPPSEQFF; cdr3_nt: TGTGCCAGCAGTCTCCCCCCGAGTGAGCAGTTCTTC
v_call: TRBV10-3; j_call: TRBJ2-3; d_call: TRBD2; clone_size: few; cdr3_aa: CAISEFPPTSGGKDTQYF; cdr3_nt: TGTGCCATCAGTGAGTTCCCCCCTACTAGCGGGGGAAAAGATACGCAGTATTTT
v_call: TRBV20-1; j_call: TRBJ2-5; d_call: .; clone_size: many; cdr3_aa: CSARAQSEGGSRTQYF; cdr3_nt: TGCAGTGCTAGAGCACAATCAGAGGGGGGGTCACGGACCCAGTACTTC
v_call: TRBV15; j_call: TRBJ1-5; d_call: TRBD1; clone_size: .; cdr3_aa: CATSRKGQGTFSNQPQHF; cdr3_nt: TGTGCCACCAGCAGAAAGGGACAGGGAACGTTTAGCAATCAGCCCCAGCATTTT
v_call: TRBV7-2; j_call: TRBJ2-3; d_call: .; clone_size: many; cdr3_aa: CASSSGFDPGDTQYF; cdr3_nt: TGTGCCAGCAGCTCGGGATTCGATCCCGGGGATACGCAGTATTTT
v_call: TRBV6-1; j_call: TRBJ1-5; d_call: TRBD1; clone_size: .; cdr3_aa: CASSAEGAGGQPQHF; cdr3_nt: TGTGCCAGCAGTGCCGAGGGGGCGGGGGGTCAGCCCCAGCATTTT
v_call: TRBV6-5; j_call: TRBJ2-2; d_call: .; clone_size: .; cdr3_aa: CASSYSWASGELFF; cdr3_nt: TGTGCCAGCAGTTACTCGTGGGCCTCCGGGGAGCTGTTTTTT
v_call: TRBV2; j_call: TRBJ2-1; d_call: .; clone_size: few; cdr3_aa: CGSPPLEQFF; cdr3_nt: TGTGGGAGCCCGCCTCTTGAGCAGTTCTTC
v_call: TRBV13; j_call: TRBJ1-1; d_call: TRBD1; clone_size: .; cdr3_aa: CASSMTTGRVTFF; cdr3_nt: TGTGCCAGCAGCATGACGACAGGGAGAGTTACTTTCTTT
v_call: TRBV20-1; j_call: TRBJ2-7; d_call: TRBD1; clone_size: .; cdr3_aa: CSAKPGQGYYEQYF; cdr3_nt: TGCAGTGCCAAACCGGGACAGGGCTACTACGAGCAGTACTTC
v_call: TRBV5-1; j_call: TRBJ1-2; d_call: .; clone_size: few; cdr3_aa: CASSSVALPYGYTF; cdr3_nt: TGCGCCAGCAGCTCCGTCGCCTTACCCTATGGCTACACCTTC
v_call: TRBV18; j_call: TRBJ1-3; d_call: TRBD1; clone_size: few; cdr3_aa: CASSPIGRGLGNTIYF; cdr3_nt: TGTGCCAGCTCACCGATCGGCAGGGGGCTTGGAAACACCATATATTTT
v_call: TRBV6-5; j_call: TRBJ1-5; d_call: .; clone_size: .; cdr3_aa: CASSLGPLGREPQHF; cdr3_nt: TGTGCCAGCAGCCTCGGACCACTTGGGAGGGAGCCCCAGCATTTT
v_call: TRBV7-8; j_call: TRBJ1-3; d_call: TRBD1; clone_size: many; cdr3_aa: CASSLDGTGSGNTIYF; cdr3_nt: TGTGCCAGCAGCTTAGACGGGACAGGGTCTGGAAACACCATATATTTT
v_call: TRBV7-9; j_call: TRBJ2-1; d_call: .; clone_size: few; cdr3_aa: CASSPPPSIEQFF; cdr3_nt: TGTGCCAGCAGCCCCCCCCCTAGTATCGAGCAGTTCTTC
v_call: TRBV7-9; j_call: TRBJ2-7; d_call: .; clone_size: few; cdr3_aa: CASSLPGQGLNYEQYF; cdr3_nt: TGTGCCAGCAGCTTACCTGGACAGGGACTAAACTACGAGCAGTACTTC
v_call: TRBV6-5; j_call: TRBJ1-1; d_call: .; clone_size: .; cdr3_aa: CASSYSMGQGTSTLEAFF; cdr3_nt: TGTGCCAGCAGTTACTCTATGGGCCAGGGGACATCGACCCTTGAAGCTTTCTTT
v_call: TRBV24-1; j_call: TRBJ2-2; d_call: .; clone_size: .; cdr3_aa: CATSFGAGTGELFF; cdr3_nt: TGTGCCACCAGTTTTGGGGCGGGCACCGGGGAGCTGTTTTTT